These 21 T cell receptor beta chains share one sample of origin, sequenced in a study of CD8 T cells in Susac syndrome. RNA in amounts of roughly 0.5 to 1 ug was reverse transcribed with random hexamers. TCRdb called the immunoSEQ multiplex PCR reads again in MiXCR, with one record for every CDR3 protein. The table shows 140,000 to 150,000 distinct CDR3 sequences, with roughly 96% occurring only once. The sample was CD4+ T cells from PBMCs. Source of these receptors: a human donor with multiple sclerosis.

This clonotype was observed a handful of times. This chain links TRBV6-1 with TRBJ2-7; D might be TRBD1 (5 bases). The V gene lost 8 bases and the J gene lost 0 bases, with 11 bases spanning the gap. This CDR3 spans 13 amino acids. Germline V lookup: CDR1 MNHNS, CDR2 SASEGT. CDR3 nucleotides: TGTGCCAGCGGAAAGGGGTCCTCCTACGAGCAGTACTTC. As protein: CASGKGSSYEQYF.

The sample holds one count of this clonotype. This chain joins TRBV29-1 and TRBJ1-3; 9 bases line up with TRBD1. The CDR3 runs to 15 residues. Germline V CDR1 and CDR2: SQVTM, ANQGSEA. J gave up 0 bases and V 4 bases, and 4 bases lay outside the gene matches. The CDR3 loop reads CSVGRQGDSGNTIYF. Here the CDR3 DNA reads TGCAGCGTTGGTCGACAGGGGGACTCTGGAAACACCATATATTTT.

The CDR3 loop is CSVWGNQGDGYTF. The CDR3 DNA reads as TGCAGCGTTTGGGGGAATCAGGGAGATGGCTACACCTTC. The chain couples TRBV29-1 to TRBJ1-2; TRBD1 is a possible D gene (5 bases). The CDR3 sequence is 13 residues long. CDR1 and CDR2 (germline): SQVTM, ANQGSEA. With 5 bases removed from V and 6 bases from J, the gap between germline ends came to 16 bases.

The V gene is TRBV20-1, the J gene TRBJ1-5; D is perhaps TRBD1 (5 bases). Germline V lookup: CDR1 DFQATT, CDR2 SNEGSKA (reference sequence). Trimming shortened V by 1 base and J by 4 bases, and 8 bases separated the two germline ends. The CDR3 length is 13 residues. CDR3 sequence reads: CSARGQQNQPQHF. DNA of the CDR3: TGCAGTGCTAGAGGACAGCAAAATCAGCCCCAGCATTTT.

This clonotype came up a few times. The V call is TRBV20-1, the J call TRBJ2-5; no definite D call. The CDR3 covers 11 residues. V lost 3 bases and J lost 2, with 4 bases in between. Germline loops: CDR1 DFQATT, CDR2 SNEGSKA (reference sequence). CDR3 loop: CSARGQETQYF. The CDR3 DNA reads as TGCAGTGCTAGGGGGCAAGAGACCCAGTACTTC.

V and J are TRBV29-1 and TRBJ2-1, with 8 bases that match TRBD1. The CDR3 is 14 residues long. From germline, CDR1 is SQVTM and CDR2 ANQGSEA. J was trimmed by 0 bases and V by 5 bases; bases with no gene match: 3. The CDR3 nucleotides read TGCAGCGTTTCGACAGGGGACTCCTACAATGAGCAGTTCTTC. This codes for CSVSTGDSYNEQFF.

The V call is TRBV3-1, the J call TRBJ1-1; 12 nucleotides agree with TRBD1. The germline CDR1 and CDR2 sequences are LGHDT and YNNKEL (reference sequence). The CDR3 is 16 residues long. V was pared by 4 bases and J by 5 bases, with 8 bases of the junction left unmatched. The CDR3 nucleotides are TGTGCCAGCAGCCCTTGGGGGGACAGGGGGCCGACTGAAGCTTTCTTT. Protein sequence: CASSPWGDRGPTEAFF.

J is TRBJ2-7 and V is TRBV6-1; tentatively, D is TRBD1 (6 bases). V lost 7 bases to trimming and J lost 3 bases, with 22 bases between them. The CDR3 is 16 amino acids. Germline CDR1 reads MNHNS; CDR2 reads SASEGT. CDR3: CASNGLNDRSYYEQYF. CDR3 in DNA: TGTGCCAGCAACGGGTTAAATGACAGGTCGTACTACGAGCAGTACTTC.

This clonotype was seen only once. The genes are TRBV24-1 and TRBJ1-5; no definite D call. Germline loops: CDR1 KGHDR, CDR2 SFDVKD. This CDR3 spans 12 amino acids. Deletions cut 5 bases from V and 6 bases from J, with 7 bases between. CDR3: CATSGTGQPQHF. CDR3 sequence (DNA): TGTGCCACCAGTGGGACTGGTCAGCCCCAGCATTTT.

This rearrangement joins TRBV2 to TRBJ2-2; 7 nucleotides line up with TRBD1. Germline loops: CDR1 SNHLY, CDR2 FYNNEI. Losses at the gene ends were 4 bases for V and 5 bases for J; bases not matched to a gene: 7. CDR3 size: 15 residues. CDR3 in amino acids: CASSGQGLRTGELFF. The CDR3 coding sequence is TGTGCCAGCAGTGGACAGGGTTTACGGACCGGGGAGCTGTTTTTT.

This chain links TRBV4-1 with TRBJ2-1, with 8 bases identical to TRBD2. V was pared by 4 bases and J by 8 bases, with 7 bases of the junction left unmatched. Germline lookup yields CDR1 MGHRA and CDR2 YSYEKL. CDR3 length: 14 residues. The CDR3 nucleotides read TGCGCCAGCAGCCTGTCGGGACTAGTCGATGAGCAGTTCTTC. Its protein is CASSLSGLVDEQFF.

The V and J genes are TRBV20-1 and TRBJ2-5; D remains ambiguous. CDR3 length: 12 residues. The V gene's germline CDR1 is DFQATT and CDR2 SNEGSKA (reference sequence). V dropped 0 bases and J dropped 5 bases, with 7 bases sitting between them. DNA for the CDR3: TGCAGTGCTAGAGATCTCGCTGAGACCCAGTACTTC. This translates into CSARDLAETQYF.

This clonotype was detected a few times. V gene TRBV20-1 combines with J gene TRBJ2-4; D call uncertain. The germline V gene has CDR1 DFQATT and CDR2 SNEGSKA (reference sequence). Trimming shortened V by 3 bases and J by 0 bases, and 12 bases separated the two germline ends. This CDR3 contains 15 residues. The CDR3 region has the DNA TGCAGTGCTAGGGGTTTAGCTGTAGCCAAAAACATTCAGTACTTC. Translating it yields CSARGLAVAKNIQYF.

This clonotype was found once. The chain employs TRBV6-5 and TRBJ1-1; possibly TRBD1 for D (5 bases). CDR3 length: 15 residues. Between the trimmed V and J ends, which lost 0 bases and 0 bases, there was a span of 8 bases. Germline loops: CDR1 MNHEY, CDR2 SVGAGI. The CDR3 region is CASSYSGPMNTEAFF. CDR3 DNA sequence: TGTGCCAGCAGTTACTCGGGACCTATGAACACTGAAGCTTTCTTT.

The gene calls are TRBV5-1 and TRBJ2-5, with D perhaps assigned TRBD1 or TRBD2 (5 bases each). The germline V gene encodes CDR1 SGHRS and CDR2 YFSETQ. V was clipped by 6 bases and J by 2 bases, with 17 bases between them. The CDR3 length is 15 residues. The CDR3 sequence: CASTSVGRWQETQYF. Here the CDR3 DNA reads TGCGCCAGCACCTCGGTGGGACGGTGGCAAGAGACCCAGTACTTC.

For the CDR3, the DNA is TGTGCCAGCAGCAGCAGGGGGCCTCAAACGAATTCACCCCTCCACTTT. Translation gives CASSSRGPQTNSPLHF. This rearrangement joins TRBV5-5 to TRBJ1-6; TRBD1 matches at 8 bases. CDR3 length: 16 amino acids. With 4 bases clipped from V and 7 bases from J, the junction kept 10 bases outside the gene matches. Germline-derived CDR1 and CDR2 are SGHKS and YYEKEE (reference sequence).

The J gene is TRBJ2-7, the V gene TRBV20-1; weak D call: TRBD1 (6 bases). This CDR3 contains 12 residues. Trimming stripped 3 bases from V and 3 bases from J, with 9 bases between. CDR1 and CDR2 from the germline V gene are DFQATT and SNEGSKA (reference sequence). In DNA form, the CDR3 reads TGCAGTGCTAGGCCGACAGGCTACGAGCAGTACTTC. Its protein is CSARPTGYEQYF.

V is TRBV29-1 and J is TRBJ2-4, with TRBD1 identical over 10 bases. Germline CDR1 and CDR2: SQVTM and ANQGSEA. The CDR3 runs to 13 residues. Trimming removed 3 bases from V and 9 bases from J; junction bases left unmatched: 5. The CDR3 nucleotides read TGCAGCGTTGAGGGACAGGGGTTAGGCATTCAGTACTTC. This codes for CSVEGQGLGIQYF.

This clonotype was seen a single time. The V call is TRBV20-1, the J call TRBJ2-2; D is unclear. Trimming shortened V by 5 bases and J by 3 bases, and 4 bases separated the two germline ends. Germline CDR1 is DFQATT and CDR2 is SNEGSKA (reference sequence). The CDR3 length is 11 residues. The CDR3 DNA reads as TGCAGTGCTGCTGACACCGGGGAGCTGTTTTTT. Translation: CSAADTGELFF.

The chain joins TRBV20-1 to TRBJ1-2; 7 positions agree with TRBD1. Germline V lookup: CDR1 DFQATT, CDR2 SNEGSKA (reference sequence). The CDR3 loop spans 13 amino acids. The V and J ends lost 5 bases and 1 base, in that order; junction bases with no gene match: 4. CDR3 residues: CSAYGQVNYGYTF. The CDR3 DNA follows: TGCAGTGCTTACGGACAGGTTAACTATGGCTACACCTTC.

The chain uses TRBV27 and TRBJ2-6; D remains unclear. Looked up from germline, CDR1 is MNHEY and CDR2 is SMNVEV (reference sequence). The CDR3 spans 15 residues. Deletions cut 6 bases from V and 2 bases from J, with 11 bases between. The chain's CDR3 is CASSPHEAGANVLTF. The CDR3 nucleotides read TGTGCCAGCAGCCCCCATGAGGCTGGGGCCAACGTCCTGACTTTC.